A selection of T cell receptor beta chains follows, all from one sample in a study of shared clonotypes between healthy human individuals. Sequencing used immunoSEQ multiplex PCR; TCRdb keeps in-frame clones, though not all of them. The sample holds approximately 1,500,000 clones, 95% to 99% seen once. Specimen: naive CD4+ T cells sorted from blood. Every receptor here comes from a man aged 30 to 45 in good health. Each CDR3 is given with its conserved first and last residue. A D gene is named only where the DNA matches it firmly. Rows may omit the clone size; those that give it use once, few, many or a size class.

clone size	V gene	J gene	D gene	CDR3 DNA	CDR3 protein
NA	TRBV7-2	TRBJ2-3	NA	TGTGCCAGCAGCGCCTTGGCAGATACGCAGTATTTT	CASSALADTQYF
NA	TRBV5-5	TRBJ2-3	TRBD1	TGTGCCAGCAACGAGAGGGACAGAAAATCCACAGATACGCAGTATTTT	CASNERDRKSTDTQYF
NA	TRBV15	TRBJ2-7	NA	TGTGCCACCAGCAGAGGTCGGAGTGGGGGTACCTACGAGCAGTACTTC	CATSRGRSGGTYEQYF
NA	TRBV18	TRBJ2-5	TRBD1	TGTGCCAGCTCGCCGACAGGGACAGAGACCCAATACTTC	CASSPTGTETQYF
NA	TRBV7-8	TRBJ1-3	TRBD1	TGTGCCAGCAGCTTAGGCAGGGACAGCTCTGGAAACACCATATATTTT	CASSLGRDSSGNTIYF
NA	TRBV28	TRBJ1-2	NA	TGTGCCAGCAGTCTCAGGGGCGCGGGGGGAATTGGTGGTGGCTACACCTTC	CASSLRGAGGIGGGYTF
NA	TRBV7-2	TRBJ2-7	TRBD1	TGTGCCAGCGGCCCGGACAGGGATACCTACGAGCAGTACTTC	CASGPDRDTYEQYF
NA	TRBV18	TRBJ2-1	NA	TGTGCCAGCTCACCACCTGGATCCGGACCCTACAATGAGCAGTTCTTC	CASSPPGSGPYNEQFF
NA	TRBV7-8	TRBJ2-1	TRBD1	TGTGCCAGCAGCTTAATTAGGACAGGGAGTTTCAATGAGCAGTTCTTC	CASSLIRTGSFNEQFF
once	TRBV18	TRBJ2-6	NA	TGTGCCAGCTCACCCATTAGGGAATATGGGGCCAACGTCCTGACTTTC	CASSPIREYGANVLTF
NA	TRBV5-6	TRBJ2-3	NA	TGTGCCAGCAGCCTGACAGCAGGGGGCACAGATACGCAGTATTTT	CASSLTAGGTDTQYF
once	TRBV2	TRBJ2-2	TRBD2	TGTGCCAGCAAAGGGACTAGCGGGAAATCGGCCGGGGAGCTGTTTTTT	CASKGTSGKSAGELFF
NA	TRBV5-1	TRBJ2-7	TRBD2	TGCGCCAGCAGCCGGGGGACTAGCGGGACCTTCTCCTACGAGCAGTACTTC	CASSRGTSGTFSYEQYF
once	TRBV4-3	TRBJ2-7	NA	TGCGCCAGCAGCCAAGATCTCGGCACCTACGAGCAGTACTTC	CASSQDLGTYEQYF
NA	TRBV11-2	TRBJ2-7	NA	TGTGCCAGCAGCCCCCAGTACGAGCAGTACTTC	CASSPQYEQYF
NA	TRBV5-4	TRBJ2-2	NA	TGTGCCAGCAGCTCAGCCCTAGAGAGGAACACCGGGGAGCTGTTTTTT	CASSSALERNTGELFF
once	TRBV7-2	TRBJ2-4	NA	TGTGCCAGCAGCTTAGTCGCTGGGAGTTCGAATCAGTACTTC	CASSLVAGSSNQYF
NA	TRBV19	TRBJ1-5	TRBD1	TGTGCCAGTACCAACAGGGGGCCGAACAATCAGCCCCAGCATTTT	CASTNRGPNNQPQHF
NA	TRBV5-4	TRBJ2-1	NA	TGTGCCAGCAGCGCGGGACAGCGAACCAATGAGCAGTTCTTC	CASSAGQRTNEQFF
NA	TRBV2	TRBJ2-3	NA	TGTGCCAGCGTCGCCTCGACCCATAGCACAGATACGCAGTATTTT	CASVASTHSTDTQYF
NA	TRBV2	TRBJ1-2	NA	TGTGCCAGCAGTGTGGGTAGAGGTTCCTACACCTTC	CASSVGRGSYTF
NA	TRBV5-6	TRBJ2-4	TRBD1	TGTGCCAGCAGCCGGGACAGGGTGGAACCTTTAGCCAAAAACATTCAGTACTTC	CASSRDRVEPLAKNIQYF
NA	TRBV18	TRBJ2-1	NA	TGTGCCAGCTCACCCCTTAGTTGGTCGGGGGAGCAGTTCTTC	CASSPLSWSGEQFF
NA	TRBV15	TRBJ2-5	NA	TGTGCCACTTCCAGGACGCTACAAGAGACCCAGTACTTC	CATSRTLQETQYF
NA	TRBV5-6	TRBJ1-4	NA	TGTGCCAGCAGCTTGGAGAGGGGTCCAACTAATGAAAAACTGTTTTTT	CASSLERGPTNEKLFF
once	TRBV28	TRBJ1-2	NA	TGTGCCAGCAGGAGAATAGAGACCTATGGCTACACCTTC	CASRRIETYGYTF
NA	TRBV19	TRBJ1-3	NA	TGTGCCAGTAGTATTGCCAGATACTCTGGAAACACCATATATTTT	CASSIARYSGNTIYF
once	TRBV5-1	TRBJ2-7	NA	TGCGCCAGCAGCTTGGATGTGCCCCCCTCCTACGAGCAGTACTTC	CASSLDVPPSYEQYF
NA	TRBV29-1	TRBJ2-3	NA	TGCAGCGTTGGAGCGCGGGATACGCAGTATTTT	CSVGARDTQYF
once	TRBV4-1	TRBJ2-7	TRBD2	TGCGCCAGCAGCCAAAGACTAGCGGTTTCCTACGAGCAGTACTTC	CASSQRLAVSYEQYF
NA	TRBV27	TRBJ2-5	NA	TGTGCCAGCAGTCCCGGATCAAGGGGTCCCCAAGAGACCCAGTACTTC	CASSPGSRGPQETQYF
NA	TRBV7-9	TRBJ2-2	NA	TGTGCCACCAGGGGGGGAGCCGGGGAGCTGTTTTTT	CATRGGAGELFF
NA	TRBV29-1	TRBJ1-2	NA	TGCAGCGTCTACACCTTCTATGGCTACACCTTC	CSVYTFYGYTF